This TCR beta chain is from a study of blood T cells in healthy people across ages. The overall study: Template switching captured about one barcoded beta molecule per two T cells. Whole-study results and caveats: Across samples, TCR beta diversity tracked strongly with naive T cell percentage.

A sample-barcoded 5' primer and a J-beta primer mix were used in a second PCR of roughly 7 to 12 cycles. Tags on each cDNA molecule came from a template-switch adaptor with 12 random nucleotides. Each single sample gave us at least 2.5 million CDR3-containing paired-end reads. TCRdb re-called the 5' RACE reads through MiXCR, storing one row per CDR3 protein. The table records about 670,000 distinct CDR3 sequences, approximately 40% of them present only once. About this clonotype: Its antigen is not known.

CDR3 size: 13 residues. Trimming pared 10 bases from V and 0 bases from J, leaving 13 bases between. Germline CDR1 is MDHEN and CDR2 is SYDVKM. The sequencing input was blood. V is TRBV28 and J is TRBJ2-7, with a possible D match to TRBD1 (6 bases). The TCR was taken from a man aged 80 or over in good health. The CDR3 reads CATRAGVSYEQYF. The CDR3 nucleotides are TGTGCCACCCGGGCAGGGGTCTCCTACGAGCAGTACTTC.